What follows are 13 T cell receptor beta chains derived from one specimen sequenced in a study of early T cells in non-severe SARS-CoV-2 infection. TCRdb ran MiXCR on the 5' RACE reads and lists one entry per CDR3 protein. The sample contains 100,000 to 120,000 distinct CDR3 sequences, around 12% of which appear only once. This material consisted of whole blood, taken at baseline. These receptors came from an adult who was a healthcare worker with PCR-confirmed SARS-CoV-2 infection or an uninfected control (not recorded which).

The chain links TRBV20-1 to TRBJ1-2, with TRBD1 matching 7 bases. The length of the CDR3 is 15 residues. Germline CDR1 and CDR2: DFQATT and SNEGSKA (reference sequence). The J segment lost 3 bases and the V segment lost 0 bases, leaving 7 bases of the junction unmatched. CDR3 loop: CSARDLAQGDYGYTF. CDR3 bases: TGCAGTGCTAGAGATCTGGCCCAGGGGGACTATGGCTACACCTTC.

This clonotype was seen at least ten times. The genes are TRBV11-1 and TRBJ1-6, with TRBD1 matching 8 bases. The J segment lost 13 bases and the V segment lost 4 bases, leaving 6 bases of the junction unmatched. This CDR3 region has 13 residues. The germline CDR1 and CDR2 sequences are SGHAT and FQDESV (reference sequence). CDR3 sequence reads: CASSSYRGTPLHF. The CDR3 DNA reads as TGTGCCAGCAGCTCCTACAGGGGGACCCCCCTCCACTTT.

The V gene is TRBV2, the J gene TRBJ2-1; tentative D call: TRBD1 (5 bases). The CDR3 is made up of 11 amino acids. Germline V gene sequence: CDR1 SNHLY, CDR2 FYNNEI. V was clipped by 7 bases and J by 8 bases, with 9 bases between them. CDR3 DNA: TGTGCCAGCATTGGGGCTTATGAGCAGTTCTTC. This codes for CASIGAYEQFF.

This clonotype was seen a handful of times. The chain joins TRBV5-6 to TRBJ2-3; tentatively, D is TRBD1 (6 bases). V lost 4 bases and J lost 3, with 12 bases in between. There are 14 residues in the CDR3. The germline V gene encodes CDR1 SGHDT and CDR2 YYEEEE. CDR3 sequence (DNA): TGTGCCAGCAGCGGAGCAGGGGAGACAGATACGCAGTATTTT. The encoded protein is CASSGAGETDTQYF.

This clonotype was observed a few times. The chain recombines TRBV7-2 with TRBJ2-3, with a tentative D call TRBD2 (5 bases). V was clipped by 2 bases and J by 2 bases, with 14 bases between them. Germline-derived CDR1 and CDR2 are SGHTA and FQGNSA. CDR3 length: 16 residues. The CDR3 loop is CASSLTPSYFTDTQYF. The DNA for the CDR3 is TGTGCCAGCAGCTTAACTCCTAGCTACTTCACAGATACGCAGTATTTT.

The chain recombines TRBV11-3 with TRBJ2-1; 8 bases match TRBD2. The CDR3 loop spans 13 amino acids. V trimming: 6 bases; J trimming: 7 bases; junction bases outside the gene matches: 5. Per the germline V gene, CDR1 is SGHNT and CDR2 is YENEEA. The CDR3 DNA reads TGTGCCAGCAGGTTTAGCGGGGCTAATGAGCAGTTCTTC. Residues: CASRFSGANEQFF.

V and J are TRBV6-5 and TRBJ2-7; D perhaps matches TRBD2 (6 bases). The CDR3 runs to 14 residues. V shed 6 bases and J shed 4 bases, with 16 bases lying between them. The germline V gene encodes CDR1 MNHEY and CDR2 SVGAGI. CDR3 in amino acids: CASRRENSGYEQYF. As DNA, the CDR3 is TGTGCCAGCAGGAGGGAGAATAGCGGATACGAGCAGTACTTC.

This clonotype was seen at least ten times. This chain links TRBV7-9 with TRBJ1-2; 7 bases agree with TRBD1. Germline V gene lookup returns CDR1 SEHNR and CDR2 FQNEAQ (reference sequence). The ends lost 3 bases at V and 4 bases at J; junction bases unmatched: 8. This CDR3 contains 15 residues. The CDR3 region is CASSFTGGTAYGYTF. In DNA, the CDR3 is TGTGCCAGCAGCTTTACCGGCGGGACAGCCTATGGCTACACCTTC.

This clonotype has ten or more counts. V usage is TRBV12-3 or TRBV12-4 and J usage is TRBJ2-3; D is possibly TRBD1 or TRBD2 (5 bases each). The CDR3 contains 14 residues. V lost 0 bases to trimming and J lost 3 bases, with 7 bases between them. CDR3 bases: TGTGCCAGCAGTTTAGCGAGGGGTACAGATACGCAGTATTTT. The encoded protein is CASSLARGTDTQYF.

The table lists this clonotype with a few counts. The rearrangement uses TRBV20-1 and TRBJ2-3; D is perhaps TRBD2 (6 bases). Per the germline V gene, CDR1 is DFQATT and CDR2 is SNEGSKA (reference sequence). The CDR3 covers 16 residues. V lost 3 bases and J lost 6, with 22 bases in between. The CDR3 nucleotides are TGCAGTGCTAGCGCCCCCGGGACTCCGCCCGGGGATACGCAGTATTTT. Protein sequence: CSASAPGTPPGDTQYF.

V is TRBV29-1 and J is TRBJ1-1, with a tentative D call TRBD1 (6 bases). The CDR3 totals 14 residues. Germline CDR1 SQVTM, CDR2 ANQGSEA. V dropped 7 bases and J dropped 2 bases, with 17 bases sitting between them. CDR3 residues: CSAEAGEVNTEAFF. The CDR3 region has the DNA TGCAGCGCCGAAGCAGGGGAAGTAAACACTGAAGCTTTCTTT.

This clonotype was picked up a small number of times. The gene calls are TRBV28 and TRBJ2-1, with unresolved D. V shed 10 bases and J shed 2 bases, with 18 bases lying between them. Germline CDR1 MDHEN, CDR2 SYDVKM. The CDR3 loop spans 15 amino acids. The CDR3 DNA follows: TGTGCCATCCAACCCGGAGCATTTACCTACAATGAGCAGTTCTTC. Translated, it gives CAIQPGAFTYNEQFF.

The CDR3 is CASSATSRDEQFF. CDR3 nucleotides: TGTGCCAGCTCGGCAACTAGCAGGGATGAGCAGTTCTTC. The genes are TRBV18 and TRBJ2-1; TRBD2 might be the D (6 bases). With 6 bases removed from V and 8 bases from J, the gap between germline ends came to 14 bases. This CDR3 is 13 amino acids long. Germline CDR1 reads KGHSH; CDR2 reads LQKENI.